Listed here are 28 T cell receptor beta chains from one sample, sequenced in a study of cytomegalovirus exposure and HLA in healthy donors. TCRdb's copy holds only in-frame clones and misses some; the assay was immunoSEQ multiplex PCR. The table has under 140,000 clones, approximately 90% seen once. Sequencing used PBMCs. These TCRs come from a woman in her twenties or thirties in good health and CMV-seropositive.

The DNA of the CDR3 is TGTGCCAGCAGTCGTGCGGGGGGGTACAATGAGCAGTTCTTC. As protein: CASSRAGGYNEQFF. The chain couples TRBV27 to TRBJ2-1; TRBD2 matches at 9 bases. The germline gives CDR1 MNHEY, CDR2 SMNVEV (reference sequence). This CDR3 is 14 amino acids long. Trimming cost V 5 bases and J 4 bases; bases outside gene matches: 3.

The chain combines TRBV27 with TRBJ1-3, with unresolved D. The CDR3 contains 15 residues. Germline-derived CDR1 and CDR2 are MNHEY and SMNVEV (reference sequence). Trimming pared 5 bases from V and 0 bases from J, leaving 11 bases between. DNA for the CDR3: TGTGCCAGCAGTCCACGGTTGAGCTCTGGAAACACCATATATTTT. Residues: CASSPRLSSGNTIYF.

This chain joins TRBV7-3 and TRBJ2-2; TRBD2 aligns across 7 bases. The V segment lost 0 bases and the J segment 5 bases; nucleotides outside the gene matches: 9. The CDR3 sequence is 17 residues long. The germline CDR1 and CDR2 sequences are SGHTA and FQGTGA. The chain's CDR3 is CASSLTREEGRTGELFF. DNA for the CDR3: TGTGCCAGCAGCTTAACCCGGGAGGAGGGTAGGACCGGGGAGCTGTTTTTT.

The chain is built from TRBV9 and TRBJ2-2; D is possibly TRBD1 (6 bases). This CDR3 comprises 15 residues. The ends were cut back, 1 base at V and 7 bases at J, with 14 bases in the middle. From germline, CDR1 is SGDLS and CDR2 YYNGEE. This chain's CDR3 is CASSVRDTFGGELFF. In DNA form, the CDR3 reads TGTGCCAGCAGCGTAAGGGACACGTTTGGCGGGGAGCTGTTTTTT.

This clone was seen a handful of times. In DNA, the CDR3 is TGTGCCAGCTTAATATCCAACTATGGCTACACCTTC. Protein product: CASLISNYGYTF. The chain is built from TRBV6-1 and TRBJ1-2; the D is unclear. Per germline, CDR1 MNHNS and CDR2 SASEGT. Trimming pared 8 bases from V and 2 bases from J, leaving 9 bases between. CDR3 length: 12 residues.

The CDR3 here is CASSPLDRQGYTF. The CDR3 bases are TGTGCCAGCTCACCACTCGACCGACAGGGCTACACCTTC. The V and J genes are TRBV18 and TRBJ1-2, with D perhaps matching TRBD1 (5 bases). Deletions cut 1 base from V and 8 bases from J, with 11 bases between. Per the germline V gene, CDR1 is KGHSH and CDR2 is LQKENI. The CDR3 covers 13 residues. Using reference TRBV18 and TRBJ1-2 for the parts outside the CDR3, the full variable domain is NAGVMQNPRHLVRRRGQEARLRCSPMKGHSHVYWYRQLPEEGLKFMVYLQKENIIDESGMPKERFSAEFPKEGPSILRIQQVVRGDSAAYFCASSPLDRQGYTFGSGTRLTVV.

The chain joins TRBV20-1 to TRBJ1-2; D remains unclear. This CDR3 has 10 residues. V was pared by 6 bases and J by 4 bases, with 6 bases between. Germline V gene sequence: CDR1 DFQATT, CDR2 SNEGSKA (reference sequence). The CDR3 spells CSARFYGYTF. The CDR3 DNA follows: TGCAGTGCGCGGTTCTATGGCTACACCTTC.

The V gene is TRBV6-6, the J gene TRBJ2-7; a weak D match, TRBD1 (5 bases). Germline loops: CDR1 MNHNY, CDR2 SVGAGI (reference sequence). There are 14 residues in the CDR3. The germline V and J ends were trimmed by 6 bases and 3 bases, with 15 bases remaining between them. The CDR3 DNA reads as TGTGCCAGCAGCCGTCCTGGACATGTCTACGAGCAGTACTTC. Amino acid sequence: CASSRPGHVYEQYF.

This chain uses TRBV7-2 with TRBJ1-3, with 7 bases fitting TRBD1. CDR3 length equals 15 residues. Germline V gene lookup returns CDR1 SGHTA and CDR2 FQGNSA. Trimming cost V 5 bases and J 4 bases; bases outside gene matches: 8. CDR3 protein: CASSLLTGKGNTIYF. The CDR3 coding sequence is TGTGCCAGCAGCCTCCTGACAGGGAAAGGAAACACCATATATTTT.

V is TRBV5-6 and J is TRBJ2-7, with TRBD2 identical over 8 bases. J gave up 3 bases and V 4 bases, and 9 bases lay outside the gene matches. Germline V gene lookup returns CDR1 SGHDT and CDR2 YYEEEE. The CDR3 has 15 residues. CDR3 DNA sequence: TGTGCCAGCAGCCTGGGACTAGGTCTAGGCTACGAGCAGTACTTC. Protein product: CASSLGLGLGYEQYF. The variable domain in full, with the rest retrieved from reference TRBV5-6 and TRBJ2-7, is DAGVTQSPTHLIKTRGQQVTLRCSPKSGHDTVSWYQQALGQGPQFIFQYYEEEERQRGNFPDRFSGHQFPNYSSELNVNALLLGDSALYLCASSLGLGLGYEQYFGPGTRLTVT.

The chain joins TRBV5-1 to TRBJ2-4; D is possibly TRBD2 (5 bases). The V and J ends lost 0 bases and 1 base respectively, with 14 bases between them. The germline gives CDR1 SGHRS, CDR2 YFSETQ. The CDR3 consists of 17 residues. The CDR3 is CASSLGFGMAAKNIQYF. CDR3 nucleotide sequence: TGCGCCAGCAGCTTGGGGTTCGGGATGGCGGCCAAAAACATTCAGTACTTC. Filled out from reference TRBV5-1 and TRBJ2-4, the complete variable domain reads KAGVTQTPRYLIKTRGQQVTLSCSPISGHRSVSWYQQTPGQGLQFLFEYFSETQRNKGNFPGRFSGRQFSNSRSEMNVSTLELGDSALYLCASSLGFGMAAKNIQYFGAGTRLSVL.

This clone was seen at least ten times. The V gene is TRBV5-1, the J gene TRBJ2-3, with a tentative D call TRBD1 (6 bases). This CDR3 spans 13 amino acids. Germline V lookup: CDR1 SGHRS, CDR2 YFSETQ. Trimming took 4 bases from V and 4 from J, leaving 10 bases between them. CDR3 nucleotide sequence: TGCGCCAGCAGCGCCCAGGGGTCAGATACGCAGTATTTT. Protein sequence: CASSAQGSDTQYF.

V usage is TRBV18 and J usage is TRBJ1-6; 7 positions match TRBD1. CDR3 length: 15 residues. The V and J ends lost 4 bases and 10 bases, in that order; junction bases with no gene match: 10. Germline CDR1 and CDR2: KGHSH and LQKENI. As DNA, the CDR3 is TGTGCCAGCTCACAGCAGGGGGGTCCGGAATCACCCCTCCACTTT. Its translation: CASSQQGGPESPLHF.

This clone was seen just once. V and J are TRBV6-1 and TRBJ2-1; 10 bases agree with TRBD2. Germline trimming cut 4 bases from V and 6 bases from J; bases unmatched to any gene: 15. The CDR3 has 18 residues. The germline V gene encodes CDR1 MNHNS and CDR2 SASEGT. CDR3 residues: CASSGASGSLRIGNEQFF. For the CDR3, the DNA is TGTGCCAGCAGTGGGGCTAGCGGGAGTCTCCGGATCGGCAATGAGCAGTTCTTC.

The chain combines TRBV7-9 with TRBJ2-7; the match to TRBD1 covers 9 bases. This CDR3 has 16 residues. The trim removed 0 bases at V and 7 bases at J, leaving 10 bases unmatched. Germline-derived CDR1 and CDR2 are SEHNR and FQNEAQ (reference sequence). CDR3 loop: CASSLAGGQGREEQYF. CDR3 coding DNA: TGTGCCAGCAGCTTAGCCGGGGGACAGGGAAGAGAAGAGCAGTACTTC. Using reference TRBV7-9 and TRBJ2-7 for the parts outside the CDR3, the full variable domain is DTGVSQNPRHKITKRGQNVTFRCDPISEHNRLYWYRQTLGQGPEFLTYFQNEAQLEKSRLLSDRFSAERPKGSFSTLEIQRTEQGDSAMYLCASSLAGGQGREEQYFGPGTRLTVT.

The chain carries TRBV6-5 and TRBJ1-3; no clear D gene. Trimming stripped 6 bases from V and 0 bases from J, with 6 bases between. Per germline, CDR1 MNHEY and CDR2 SVGAGI. The CDR3 has 13 amino acids. CDR3 in amino acids: CASRHRSGNTIYF. DNA of the CDR3: TGTGCCAGCAGACACCGCTCTGGAAACACCATATATTTT.

V gene TRBV5-1 combines with J gene TRBJ2-7; TRBD2 matches at 9 bases. Germline trimming cut 0 bases from V and 0 bases from J; bases unmatched to any gene: 10. This CDR3 has 18 residues. Germline V gene sequence: CDR1 SGHRS, CDR2 YFSETQ. Written as DNA, the CDR3 is TGCGCCAGCAGCTTGGAGATTAGCGGGGGCGTTAGCTCCTACGAGCAGTACTTC. Translated: CASSLEISGGVSSYEQYF.

The J gene is TRBJ1-5, the V gene TRBV6-6; unclear D gene. The CDR3 has 13 amino acids. Looked up from germline, CDR1 is MNHNY and CDR2 is SVGAGI (reference sequence). The V end was cut by 5 bases, the J end by 4 bases, with 9 bases between. The CDR3, as DNA: TGTGCCAGCAGTACCTACCCAAATCAGCCCCAGCATTTT. Amino acids: CASSTYPNQPQHF.

Note on this clone: One end of the junction is discordant with germline, which a read error may explain. The V call is TRBV6-6, the J call TRBJ1-1; D is undetermined. This CDR3 has 12 residues. Germline CDR1 and CDR2: MNHNY and SVGAGI (reference sequence). The CDR3 DNA is TGTGCCAGCACCGAGAGTGTTCCCTCCCTGGTCTTT. Encoded protein: CASTESVPSLVF.

The V call is TRBV19, the J call TRBJ2-3; 8 bases fit TRBD2. The V gene's germline CDR1 is LNHDA and CDR2 SQIVND (reference sequence). V lost 8 bases and J lost 1; bases outside the gene matches: 5. The CDR3 is made up of 14 amino acids. DNA of the CDR3: TGTGCCAGTCTACGGCGGGAGGGCACAGATACGCAGTATTTT. This codes for CASLRREGTDTQYF.

The chain has TRBV5-6 and TRBJ2-3, with 9 bases matching TRBD2. Germline CDR1 SGHDT, CDR2 YYEEEE. Unmatched junction bases numbered 7, after V lost 2 bases and J lost 0 bases. CDR3 size: 17 residues. This CDR3 reads CASSLLAGGPSTDTQYF. In DNA form, the CDR3 reads TGTGCCAGCAGCTTATTGGCGGGGGGGCCTAGCACAGATACGCAGTATTTT. The variable domain in full, with the rest retrieved from reference TRBV5-6 and TRBJ2-3, is DAGVTQSPTHLIKTRGQQVTLRCSPKSGHDTVSWYQQALGQGPQFIFQYYEEEERQRGNFPDRFSGHQFPNYSSELNVNALLLGDSALYLCASSLLAGGPSTDTQYFGPGTRLTVL.

The chain joins TRBV7-3 to TRBJ2-4, with a possible D match to TRBD1 (5 bases). Between the trimmed V and J ends, which lost 2 bases and 8 bases, there was a span of 16 bases. Germline assignment: CDR1 SGHTA and CDR2 FQGTGA. This CDR3 contains 15 residues. The CDR3 protein is CASSLGASRFDIQYF. In DNA, the CDR3 is TGTGCCAGCAGCTTAGGGGCTAGTAGGTTTGACATTCAGTACTTC. Full variable domain (rest looked up from reference TRBV7-3 and TRBJ2-4): GAGVSQTPSNKVTEKGKYVELRCDPISGHTALYWYRQSLGQGPEFLIYFQGTGAADDSGLPNDRFFAVRPEGSVSTLKIQRTERGDSAVYLCASSLGASRFDIQYFGAGTRLSVL.

CDR3 region: CASSKLVQGARTEAFF. CDR3 DNA sequence: TGTGCCAGTAGTAAGTTGGTCCAGGGGGCGAGGACTGAAGCTTTCTTT. The V call is TRBV19, the J call TRBJ1-1, with 8 nucleotides matching TRBD1. The CDR3 totals 16 residues. The V gene end was trimmed by 4 bases and the J gene end by 5 bases; junction bases not matched to a gene: 12. Germline values: CDR1 LNHDA, CDR2 SQIVND (reference sequence).

The J gene is TRBJ2-5, the V gene TRBV30, with 9 bases matching TRBD1. Trimming cost V 4 bases and J 4 bases; bases outside gene matches: 7. This CDR3 region has 14 residues. Per germline, CDR1 GTSNPN and CDR2 SVGIG (reference sequence). The CDR3 DNA follows: TGTGCCTGGAACAGGGGGCTTTATCGAGAGACCCAGTACTTC. Translating it yields CAWNRGLYRETQYF.

This chain connects TRBV29-1 to TRBJ1-1, with a tentative D call TRBD1 (5 bases). The V gene lost 4 bases and the J gene lost 7 bases, with 10 bases spanning the gap. The CDR3 runs to 11 residues. The germline V gene encodes CDR1 SQVTM and CDR2 ANQGSEA. CDR3 residues: CSVGGGSEAFF. The CDR3 bases are TGCAGCGTTGGGGGGGGGAGTGAAGCTTTCTTT.

As DNA, the CDR3 is TGCAGCGTTCGGGGAGGGCAGTCCTACGAGCAGTACTTC. Encoded protein: CSVRGGQSYEQYF. The chain carries TRBV29-1 and TRBJ2-7; 7 nucleotides align to TRBD2. The germline CDR1 and CDR2 sequences are SQVTM and ANQGSEA. V lost 5 bases and J lost 1; bases outside the gene matches: 5. This CDR3 region has 13 residues.

The rearrangement uses TRBV10-1 and TRBJ2-6; 9 nucleotides align to TRBD1. Trimming removed 5 bases from V and 1 base from J; junction bases left unmatched: 9. The CDR3 is 18 residues long. Germline V gene sequence: CDR1 WNHNN, CDR2 SYGVQD (reference sequence). The CDR3 DNA follows: TGCGCCAGCAGTTCCCCCGGGACAGGGTTTTCTGGGGCCAACGTCCTGACTTTC. This codes for CASSSPGTGFSGANVLTF.

The chain carries TRBV6-5 and TRBJ1-2; D gene ambiguous. The V end was cut by 4 bases, the J end by 0 bases, with 6 bases between. Germline values: CDR1 MNHEY, CDR2 SVGAGI. There are 13 residues in the CDR3. CDR3 region: CASSLVANYGYTF. The CDR3 DNA follows: TGTGCCAGCAGTTTAGTAGCTAACTATGGCTACACCTTC.